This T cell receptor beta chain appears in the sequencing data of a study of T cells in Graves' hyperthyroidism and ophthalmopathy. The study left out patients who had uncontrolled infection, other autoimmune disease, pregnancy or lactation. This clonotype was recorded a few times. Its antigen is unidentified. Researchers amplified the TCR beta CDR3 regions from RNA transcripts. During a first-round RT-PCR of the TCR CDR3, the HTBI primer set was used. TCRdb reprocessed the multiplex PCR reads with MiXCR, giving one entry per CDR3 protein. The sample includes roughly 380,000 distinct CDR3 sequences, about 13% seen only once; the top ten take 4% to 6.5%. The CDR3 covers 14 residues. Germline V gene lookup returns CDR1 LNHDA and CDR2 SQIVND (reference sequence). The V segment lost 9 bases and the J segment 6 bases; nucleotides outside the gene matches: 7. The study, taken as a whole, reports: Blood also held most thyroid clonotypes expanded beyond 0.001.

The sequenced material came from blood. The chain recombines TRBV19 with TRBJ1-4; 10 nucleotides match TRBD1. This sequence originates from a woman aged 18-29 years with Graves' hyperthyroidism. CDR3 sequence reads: CASAAGTGDEKLFF. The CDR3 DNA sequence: TGTGCCAGCGCGGCCGGGACAGGGGATGAAAAACTGTTTTTT.